The 22 T cell receptor beta chains reported below all come from one sample, sequenced in a study of T cell repertoires in cytomegalovirus infection (dated by TCRdb to between 2018 and 2020). Sequencing instrument: Illumina HiSeq 1500. TCRdb reran the public reads through fastp at Q25 and MiXCR, keeping productive beta chains. One record per CDR3 amino acid sequence lists the most common genes and DNA. This sample gives about 890,000 distinct CDR3 sequences in total; roughly 30% of them show up just once. The ten most abundant clones make up over 11% of the sample. These receptors have no identified antigens. The sample's treatment or condition label is to be understood as: in vitro stimulation with specific CMV peptide epitopes to enrich CMV-specific T cells. Sample: cultured CD8+ T cells from PBMCs, taken from culture after CMV antigen stimulation. The receptor set was obtained from a human donor in good health (CMV status not recorded). Some clones in this sample may be carry-over from other donors' samples.

This rearrangement joins TRBV5-3 to TRBJ2-1, with 10 bases lining up with TRBD2. TRBV5-3 is classed as an ORF, of uncertain function. Germline trimming cut 10 bases from V and 8 bases from J; bases unmatched to any gene: 6. The CDR3 runs to 12 residues. The CDR3 nucleotides read TGTGCCGGGGAGCGGGGGGGCCATGAGCAGTTCTTC. Translation gives CAGERGGHEQFF.

This clonotype was picked up a small number of times. This chain links TRBV12-3 or TRBV12-4 with TRBJ1-2, with D unresolved. This CDR3 spans 15 amino acids. The V end was cut by 5 bases, the J end by 2 bases, with 15 bases between. In DNA form, the CDR3 reads TGTGCCAGCAGTCTAGGGCACCCTACAAACTATGGCTACACCTTC. Protein sequence: CASSLGHPTNYGYTF.

Comments on this clonotype: A clone one base away is much larger, so this may be a read error. V is TRBV7-2 and J is TRBJ2-5; 11 bases agree with TRBD2. The CDR3 is made up of 15 amino acids. The junction had 0 bases not matched to a gene; V was cut back by 3 bases and J by 0 bases. CDR1 and CDR2 from the germline V gene are SGHTA and FQGNSA. The CDR3 region has the DNA TGTGCCAGCAGCTTTAGCGGGGGGGACCAAGAGACCCAGTACTTC. Translated, it gives CASSFSGGDQETQYF.

The sample holds many counts of this clonotype. The rearrangement uses TRBV7-2 and TRBJ1-5; 8 bases map to TRBD1. The CDR3 is made up of 17 amino acids. V was clipped by 5 bases and J by 6 bases; unmatched bases: 15. Germline values: CDR1 SGHTA, CDR2 FQGNSA. CDR3 coding DNA: TGTGCCAGCAGCCTCTGGGGAGTGCAGGGGGCGGCTCAGCCCCAGCATTTT. It encodes CASSLWGVQGAAQPQHF.

The V call is TRBV6-5, the J call TRBJ2-7; 9 positions match TRBD1. With V trimmed by 1 base and J by 6 bases, 7 bases remained unmatched. The CDR3 length is 15 residues. Per germline, CDR1 MNHEY and CDR2 SVGAGI. DNA for the CDR3: TGTGCCAGCAGTTACTGGGGGACAGGGATGGCCGAGCAGTACTTC. Amino acids: CASSYWGTGMAEQYF.

The chain is built from TRBV7-6 and TRBJ2-1, with D maybe TRBD2 (5 bases). CDR1 and CDR2 (germline): SGHVS, FNYEAQ. This CDR3 contains 12 residues. The germline V and J ends were trimmed by 5 bases and 8 bases, with 10 bases remaining between them. CDR3: CASSDLLDEQFF. The DNA of the CDR3 is TGTGCCAGCAGCGACCTACTAGATGAGCAGTTCTTC.

V gene TRBV6-2 or TRBV6-3 combines with J gene TRBJ2-3; 9 nucleotides line up with TRBD1. Germline CDR1 is MNHEY and CDR2 is SVGEGT. V shed 6 bases and J 2 bases; nucleotides not matched to a gene: 18. The length of the CDR3 is 19 residues. The CDR3 here is CASRSPMTADRGYTDTQYF. The CDR3 DNA is TGTGCCAGCAGGAGTCCCATGACTGCGGACAGGGGTTACACAGATACGCAGTATTTT.

This clonotype showed up just a few times. This chain connects TRBV5-5 to TRBJ2-7; 7 nucleotides match TRBD1. Losses at the gene ends were 4 bases for V and 6 bases for J; bases not matched to a gene: 4. The CDR3 loop spans 12 amino acids. Germline V gene data show CDR1 as SGHKS and CDR2 as YYEKEE (reference sequence). The CDR3 nucleotides read TGTGCCAGCAGCCAGACAGGGTCCGAGCAGTACTTC. It is translated as CASSQTGSEQYF.

CDR3: CASSEVGSNEKLFF. The CDR3 DNA follows: TGTGCCAGCAGTGAAGTGGGCAGTAATGAAAAACTGTTTTTT. This sequence joins TRBV2 and TRBJ1-4; D is ambiguous. V was clipped by 1 base and J by 4 bases, with 7 bases between them. This CDR3 contains 14 residues. The germline V gene encodes CDR1 SNHLY and CDR2 FYNNEI.

This rearrangement joins TRBV19 to TRBJ1-1; 10 nucleotides align to TRBD1. CDR1 and CDR2 from the germline V gene are LNHDA and SQIVND (reference sequence). The CDR3 loop spans 15 amino acids. With V trimmed by 7 bases and J by 6 bases, 11 bases remained unmatched. Written as DNA, the CDR3 is TGTGCCAGTACTCTAACCCGGGACAGGGGCCCTGAAGCTTTCTTT. Residues: CASTLTRDRGPEAFF. The full variable domain, rest sourced from reference TRBV19 and TRBJ1-1, is DGGITQSPKYLFRKEGQNVTLSCEQNLNHDAMYWYRQDPGQGLRLIYYSQIVNDFQKGDIAEGYSVSREKKESFPLTVTSAQKNPTAFYLCASTLTRDRGPEAFFGQGTRLTVV.

This clonotype has a single count. The rearrangement links TRBV2 to TRBJ1-1, with 9 nucleotides matching TRBD1. The CDR3 is made up of 16 amino acids. After removal of 11 bases from V and 0 bases from J, the junction contained 13 bases not matched to a gene. Germline assignment: CDR1 SNHLY and CDR2 FYNNEI. The CDR3: CARQGVSKGMNTEAFF. CDR3 DNA sequence: TGTGCCCGACAGGGGGTGAGTAAAGGGATGAACACTGAAGCTTTCTTT.

The chain uses TRBV7-2 and TRBJ2-5; TRBD1 agrees at 9 bases. V shed 5 bases, J shed 5 bases, and the junction held 9 bases outside the gene matches. The CDR3 is made up of 15 amino acids. Germline V gives CDR1 SGHTA, CDR2 FQGNSA. Here the CDR3 reads CASSKLQGARETQYF. The CDR3 DNA reads as TGTGCCAGCAGCAAACTACAGGGGGCTCGGGAGACCCAGTACTTC.

This clonotype was counted between two and nine times. This rearrangement joins TRBV7-2 to TRBJ2-5; perhaps TRBD1 as D (6 bases). Germline values: CDR1 SGHTA, CDR2 FQGNSA. Deletions cut 1 base from V and 1 base from J, with 10 bases between. The CDR3 contains 15 residues. The CDR3 region is CASSLEGVIQETQYF. CDR3 DNA sequence: TGTGCCAGCAGCTTAGAGGGGGTTATCCAAGAGACCCAGTACTTC.

The sample holds a few counts of this clonotype. The J gene is TRBJ2-2, the V gene TRBV10-3; D not certain. Germline-derived CDR1 and CDR2 are ENHRY and SYGVKD. The CDR3 sequence is 11 residues long. V lost 7 bases to trimming and J lost 7 bases, with 7 bases between them. The CDR3 loop reads CAINPGGELFF. The CDR3 DNA sequence: TGTGCCATCAACCCTGGCGGGGAGCTGTTTTTT.

The chain carries TRBV10-3 and TRBJ2-4; D gene ambiguous. Trimming took 8 bases from V and 3 from J, leaving 8 bases between them. This CDR3 comprises 12 residues. CDR1 is ENHRY and CDR2 is SYGVKD in the germline V gene. The CDR3 DNA reads TGTGCCATCCGAGGAGACAAAAACATTCAGTACTTC. The encoded protein is CAIRGDKNIQYF.

The chain carries TRBV12-5 and TRBJ2-1; 9 positions match TRBD2. V shed 7 bases, J shed 8 bases, and the junction held 27 bases outside the gene matches. This CDR3 region has 20 residues. Germline CDR1 and CDR2: LGHNT and FRNRAP. CDR3 sequence (DNA): TGTGCTAGTGACTTCTCGGCGGAGCTTTTTTACGAAGCGGGGGGTGATGAGCAGTTCTTC. Translation: CASDFSAELFYEAGGDEQFF.

This clonotype was detected a few times. This rearrangement joins TRBV20-1 to TRBJ1-1; D is perhaps TRBD1 (5 bases). This CDR3 has 12 residues. The germline V gene encodes CDR1 DFQATT and CDR2 SNEGSKA (reference sequence). Trimming cost V 6 bases and J 5 bases, with 13 bases left between them. The CDR3 coding sequence is TGCAGTGCCTTCCCCGGGGGGACTGAAGCTTTCTTT. Protein: CSAFPGGTEAFF.

The chain couples TRBV9 to TRBJ1-1; tentative D call: TRBD1 (5 bases). There are 13 residues in the CDR3. The V gene lost 1 base and the J gene lost 7 bases, with 11 bases spanning the gap. The germline V gene encodes CDR1 SGDLS and CDR2 YYNGEE. The CDR3 sequence is CASSVRSGVEAFF. CDR3 nucleotide sequence: TGTGCCAGCAGCGTAAGGTCGGGGGTTGAAGCTTTCTTT.

This chain joins TRBV18 and TRBJ1-1; D unresolved. The CDR3 has 16 amino acids. V lost 4 bases and J lost 5, with 20 bases in between. Germline V CDR1 and CDR2: KGHSH, LQKENI. The DNA for the CDR3 is TGTGCCAGCTCACTTACGACGGACCTGGGAGGGACTGAAGCTTTCTTT. This translates into CASSLTTDLGGTEAFF.

This chain links TRBV12-3 or TRBV12-4 with TRBJ1-1, with D perhaps matching TRBD1 (6 bases). The V end was cut by 6 bases, the J end by 0 bases, with 17 bases between. The CDR3 spans 16 residues. The CDR3 DNA reads TGTGCCAGCAGGCCCCTCCGGGACACCTTGAACACTGAAGCTTTCTTT. As protein: CASRPLRDTLNTEAFF.

The sample holds many counts of this clonotype. This CDR3 is CASSLERARQETQYF. The CDR3 bases are TGTGCCAGCAGCTTAGAGAGGGCTCGGCAAGAGACCCAGTACTTC. This chain uses TRBV11-2 with TRBJ2-5; a weak D match, TRBD2 (5 bases). Germline CDR1 reads SGHAT; CDR2 reads FQNNGV. The CDR3 is 15 amino acids. Trimming stripped 0 bases from V and 2 bases from J, with 10 bases between.

The gene calls are TRBV5-1 and TRBJ2-5; D may be TRBD1 (5 bases). Trimming stripped 1 base from V and 2 bases from J, with 9 bases between. Germline values: CDR1 SGHRS, CDR2 YFSETQ. This CDR3 has 14 amino acids. DNA of the CDR3: TGCGCCAGCAGCTTGCCCTCAGGGCAAGAGACCCAGTACTTC. It encodes CASSLPSGQETQYF.